The rows below give T cell receptor beta chains drawn from one sample of a study of cytomegalovirus exposure and HLA in healthy donors. Only in-frame clones appear in the TCRdb table, and some are missing; sequencing was by immunoSEQ multiplex PCR. Among tens of thousands of clones listed, just under 70% were seen once. Sequenced sample: PBMCs. These receptor sequences come from a woman in her 30s in good health and CMV-seronegative. Each CDR3 is given with its conserved first and last residue. The order of the fields is J gene, V gene, D gene, clone size, CDR3 DNA, CDR3 protein. A D gene is named only where the DNA matches it firmly. Size values are once, few and many counts, or a class for expanded clones, and some rows have none.

TRBJ2-1 TRBV6-4 TRBD2 many TGTGCCAGCAGTGGTAGCGGGGGGTCCCGTAATGAGCAGTTCTTC CASSGSGGSRNEQFF
TRBJ2-1 TRBV19 TRBD2 once TGTGCCAGTAGTCCCGGACTAGCAGGCAATGAGCAGTTCTTC CASSPGLAGNEQFF
TRBJ2-5 TRBV9 TRBD1 few TGTGCCAGCAGCGTAGGGGTAGCAGGGGGGACCCAGTACTTC CASSVGVAGGTQYF
TRBJ1-1 TRBV27 . few TGTGCCAGCAGTTTATCATTTAGGGGGAACACTGAAGCTTTCTTT CASSLSFRGNTEAFF
TRBJ1-4 TRBV13 . . TGTGCCAGCAGCTTGGGAGGGTCTAATGAAAAACTGTTTTTT CASSLGGSNEKLFF
TRBJ1-1 TRBV4-2 . . TGTGCCAGCAGCCAAGAACTAAAGAACACTGAAGCTTTCTTT CASSQELKNTEAFF
TRBJ1-1 TRBV6-6 . . TGTGCCGGGGGGGGGAGAACTGAAGCTTTCTTT CAGGGRTEAFF
TRBJ1-5 TRBV2 TRBD1 . TGTGCCAGCAGTGTAGGACAGGGCGGGGGCCAGGGTTTGCCCCAGCATTTT CASSVGQGGGQGLPQHF
TRBJ2-6 TRBV19 TRBD1 . TGTGCCAGTGAGACAGGGACGGGGGCCAACGTCCTGACTTTC CASETGTGANVLTF
TRBJ2-7 TRBV27 . . TGTGCCAGCAGTTTAGACAGGAACTCCTACGAGCAGTACTTC CASSLDRNSYEQYF
TRBJ1-2 TRBV6-5 . . TGTGCCAGCACCTCGGAAAGGGGGAACTATGGCTACACCTTC CASTSERGNYGYTF
TRBJ2-3 TRBV6-6 . few TGTGCCAGCAGTTTTGTTGCGGAGAGCACAGATACGCAGTATTTT CASSFVAESTDTQYF
TRBJ1-3 TRBV7-6 TRBD1 few TGTGCCAGCAGCATGGGACAGGGACTCAGCTCTGGAAACACCATATATTTT CASSMGQGLSSGNTIYF
TRBJ2-7 TRBV7-8 TRBD2 few TGTGCCAGCAGCTCCTCGTGGACTAGCGGGGAGTCCTACGAGCAGTACTTC CASSSSWTSGESYEQYF
TRBJ1-4 TRBV2 . . TGTGCCAGCAGTAGACAGGTCATTAATGAAAAACTGTTTTTT CASSRQVINEKLFF
TRBJ1-5 TRBV6-1 . few TGTGCCAGCAGTGAAAACCTAAATAGCAATCAGCCCCAGCATTTT CASSENLNSNQPQHF
TRBJ2-7 TRBV28 TRBD2 . TGTGCCAGCAGTTTACTGACTAGCGGGGGTTACGAGCAGTACTTC CASSLLTSGGYEQYF
TRBJ1-5 TRBV19 . . TGTGCCAGTAGTATAGTATCGGGGACTAATCAGCCCCAGCATTTT CASSIVSGTNQPQHF
TRBJ1-4 TRBV10-1 . . TGCGCCACCATTTTGGGGGAGGGGCCAGTTGCAACTAATGAAAAACTGTTTTTT CATILGEGPVATNEKLFF
TRBJ1-1 TRBV4-1 TRBD1 . TGCGCCAGCAGAACAGGGGGTGAAGCTTTCTTT CASRTGGEAFF
TRBJ2-7 TRBV29-1 TRBD1 . TGCAGCGCCGTACGACAGGGCTACGAGCAGTACTTC CSAVRQGYEQYF
TRBJ2-5 TRBV7-9 TRBD2 few TGTGCCAGCAGCCCGACGACTAGCGGCGGTGAGCAGTACTTC CASSPTTSGGEQYF
TRBJ1-4 TRBV6-6 . . TGTGCCAGCAGCCCCAACAGAGCAACTAATGAAAAACTGTTTTTT CASSPNRATNEKLFF
TRBJ2-1 TRBV4-1 TRBD1 once TGCGCCAGCCGTTCCAGGACAGGGTCCAATGAGCAGTTCTTC CASRSRTGSNEQFF
TRBJ2-5 TRBV10-1 TRBD2 . TGCGCCAGCAGTGAGTGGCGGGGGTCCCAAGAGACCCAGTACTTC CASSEWRGSQETQYF
TRBJ1-2 TRBV19 TRBD1 . TGTGCCAGCGGACAGGGGCTGGGCTACACCTTC CASGQGLGYTF
TRBJ1-1 TRBV5-4 . . TGTGCCAGCAGCTTGGCAGGGAACACTGAAGCTTTCTTT CASSLAGNTEAFF
TRBJ2-7 TRBV5-4 TRBD1 . TGTGCCAGCTACTCGAAAGGGGACAGAAGAGACTACGAGCAGTACTTC CASYSKGDRRDYEQYF
TRBJ2-2 TRBV29-1 . . TGCAGCGTTGATGGGGCTCCTACTGGCGGGGAGCTGTTTTTT CSVDGAPTGGELFF
TRBJ2-3 TRBV29-1 TRBD1 . TGCAGCGCCGGGACAGGGGGCTCAAGCACAGATACGCAGTATTTT CSAGTGGSSTDTQYF
TRBJ2-7 TRBV28 TRBD1 . TGTGCCAGCAGTTTAACCCCGGGACAGGGGGAGTCCTACGAGCAGTACTTC CASSLTPGQGESYEQYF
TRBJ1-1 TRBV7-9 . . TGTGCCAGCAGCCAAGAGGTAGCTTTCTTT CASSQEVAFF
TRBJ2-5 TRBV5-6 . . TGTGCCAGCAGCTTGTCGGGAAATAGGGAGACCCAGTACTTC CASSLSGNRETQYF
TRBJ1-6 TRBV5-1 . . TGCGCCAGCAGCTTGGGGGTTTCGGATTTCACGGGTTCACCCCTCCACTTT CASSLGVSDFTGSPLHF
TRBJ2-1 TRBV6-5 TRBD1 once TGTGCCAGCAGGAGGGACAGCGCCGCCAATGAGCAGTTCTTC CASRRDSAANEQFF
TRBJ1-2 TRBV27 TRBD1 . TGTGCCAGCAGCCAACTGACAGGGATACACTATGGCTACACCTTC CASSQLTGIHYGYTF
TRBJ1-1 TRBV9 TRBD1 . TGTGCCAGCAGCCCGGGACAGGACCTGAACACTGAAGCTTTCTTT CASSPGQDLNTEAFF
TRBJ2-7 TRBV27 TRBD1 . TGTGCCAGCAGTTTCTTCAGGGGGTACGAGCAGTACTTC CASSFFRGYEQYF